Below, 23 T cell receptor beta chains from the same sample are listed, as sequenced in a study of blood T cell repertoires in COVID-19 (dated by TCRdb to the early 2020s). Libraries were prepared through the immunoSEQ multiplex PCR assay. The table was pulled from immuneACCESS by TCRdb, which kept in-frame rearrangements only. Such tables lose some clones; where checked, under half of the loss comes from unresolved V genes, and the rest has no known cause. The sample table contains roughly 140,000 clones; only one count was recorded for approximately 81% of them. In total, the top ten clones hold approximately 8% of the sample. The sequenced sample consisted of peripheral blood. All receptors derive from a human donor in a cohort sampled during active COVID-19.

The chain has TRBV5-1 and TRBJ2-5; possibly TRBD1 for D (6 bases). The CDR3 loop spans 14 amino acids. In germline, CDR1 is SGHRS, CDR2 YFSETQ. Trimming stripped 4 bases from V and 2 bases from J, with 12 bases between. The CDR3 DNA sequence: TGCGCCAGCAGCCTAACAGGGCGGCAAGAGACCCAGTACTTC. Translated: CASSLTGRQETQYF.

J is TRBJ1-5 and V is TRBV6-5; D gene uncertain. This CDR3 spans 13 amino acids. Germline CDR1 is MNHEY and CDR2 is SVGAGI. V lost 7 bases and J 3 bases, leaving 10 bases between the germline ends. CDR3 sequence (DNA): TGTGCCAGCAAGCAAGACAACAATCAGCCCCAGCATTTT. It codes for CASKQDNNQPQHF.

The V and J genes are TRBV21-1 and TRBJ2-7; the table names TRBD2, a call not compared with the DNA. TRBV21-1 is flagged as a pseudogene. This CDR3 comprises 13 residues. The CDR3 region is CASSTGTTAEQYF. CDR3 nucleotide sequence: TGTGCCAGCAGCACTGGGACTACGGCAGAGCAGTACTTC.

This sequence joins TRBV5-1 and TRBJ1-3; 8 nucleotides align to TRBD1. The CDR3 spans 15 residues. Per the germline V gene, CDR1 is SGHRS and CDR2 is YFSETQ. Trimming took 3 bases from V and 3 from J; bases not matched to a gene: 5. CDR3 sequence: CASSYTGQDGNTIYF. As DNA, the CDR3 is TGCGCCAGCAGCTATACGGGACAGGATGGAAACACCATATATTTT.

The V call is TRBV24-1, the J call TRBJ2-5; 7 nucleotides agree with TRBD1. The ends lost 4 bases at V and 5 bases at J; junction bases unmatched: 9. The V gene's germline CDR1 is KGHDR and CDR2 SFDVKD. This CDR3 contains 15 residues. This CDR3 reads CATSDYGDSLETQYF. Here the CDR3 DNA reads TGTGCCACCAGTGACTACGGGGACAGTCTGGAGACCCAGTACTTC.

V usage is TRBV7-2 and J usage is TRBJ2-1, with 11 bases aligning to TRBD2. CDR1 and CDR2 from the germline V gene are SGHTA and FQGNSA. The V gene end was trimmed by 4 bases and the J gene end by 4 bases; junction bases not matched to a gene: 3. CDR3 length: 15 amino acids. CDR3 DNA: TGTGCCAGCAGCTCCAGACTAGCGGGGTACAATGAGCAGTTCTTC. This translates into CASSSRLAGYNEQFF.

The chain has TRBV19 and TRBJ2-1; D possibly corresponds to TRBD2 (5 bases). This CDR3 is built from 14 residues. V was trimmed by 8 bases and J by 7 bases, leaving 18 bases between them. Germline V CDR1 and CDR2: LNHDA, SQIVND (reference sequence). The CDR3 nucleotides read TGTGCCAGTGCCCCAGGTGGGAGTGGGAATGAGCAGTTCTTC. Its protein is CASAPGGSGNEQFF.

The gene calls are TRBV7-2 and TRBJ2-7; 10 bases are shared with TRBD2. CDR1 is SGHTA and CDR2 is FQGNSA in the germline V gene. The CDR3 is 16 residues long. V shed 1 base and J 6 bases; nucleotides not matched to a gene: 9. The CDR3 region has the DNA TGTGCCAGCAGCTTAGGGTTCACTAGCGGGAAGAGCGAGCAGTACTTC. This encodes CASSLGFTSGKSEQYF.

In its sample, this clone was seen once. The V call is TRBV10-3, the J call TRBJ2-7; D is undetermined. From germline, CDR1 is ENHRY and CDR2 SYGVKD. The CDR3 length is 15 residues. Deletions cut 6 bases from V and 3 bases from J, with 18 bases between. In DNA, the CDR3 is TGTGCCATCAGGGCCGATGTCCCAGGTCTCTACGAGCAGTACTTC. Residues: CAIRADVPGLYEQYF.

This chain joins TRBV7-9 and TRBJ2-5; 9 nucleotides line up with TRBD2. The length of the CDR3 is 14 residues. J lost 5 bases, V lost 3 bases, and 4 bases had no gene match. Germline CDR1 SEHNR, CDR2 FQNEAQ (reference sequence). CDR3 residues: CASSFLSGGETQYF. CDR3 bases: TGTGCCAGCAGCTTCCTCAGCGGGGGGGAGACCCAGTACTTC.

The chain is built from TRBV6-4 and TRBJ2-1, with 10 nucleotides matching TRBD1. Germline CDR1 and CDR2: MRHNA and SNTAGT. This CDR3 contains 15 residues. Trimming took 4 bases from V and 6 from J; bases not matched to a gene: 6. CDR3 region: CASSAGTGDPNEQFF. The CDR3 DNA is TGTGCCAGCAGTGCAGGGACAGGGGACCCCAATGAGCAGTTCTTC.

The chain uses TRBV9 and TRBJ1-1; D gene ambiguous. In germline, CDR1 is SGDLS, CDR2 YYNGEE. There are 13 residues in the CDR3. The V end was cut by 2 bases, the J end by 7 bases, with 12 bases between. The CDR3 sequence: CASSVQSGVEAFF. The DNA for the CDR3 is TGTGCCAGCAGCGTCCAGTCAGGTGTTGAAGCTTTCTTT.

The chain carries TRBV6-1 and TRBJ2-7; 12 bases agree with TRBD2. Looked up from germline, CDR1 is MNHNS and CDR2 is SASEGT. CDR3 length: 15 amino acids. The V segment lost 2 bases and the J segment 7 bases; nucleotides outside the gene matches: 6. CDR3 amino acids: CASSERTSGTWEQYF. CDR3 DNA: TGTGCCAGCAGTGAACGGACTAGCGGGACCTGGGAGCAGTACTTC.

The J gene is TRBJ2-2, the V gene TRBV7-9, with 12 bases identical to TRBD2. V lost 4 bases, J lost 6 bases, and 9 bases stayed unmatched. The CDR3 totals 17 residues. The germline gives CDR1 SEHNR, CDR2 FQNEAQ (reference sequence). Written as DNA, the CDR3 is TGTGCCAGCAGCTCTCAATCTAGCGGGAGGGCCGCCGGGGAGCTGTTTTTT. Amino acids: CASSSQSSGRAAGELFF.

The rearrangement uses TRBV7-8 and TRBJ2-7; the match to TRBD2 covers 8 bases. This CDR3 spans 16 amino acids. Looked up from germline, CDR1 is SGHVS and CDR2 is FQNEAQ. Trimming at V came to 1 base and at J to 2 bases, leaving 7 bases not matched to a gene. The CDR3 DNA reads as TGTGCCAGCAGCTTAGGGGGTAGCGGGATTACCTACGAGCAGTACTTC. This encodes CASSLGGSGITYEQYF.

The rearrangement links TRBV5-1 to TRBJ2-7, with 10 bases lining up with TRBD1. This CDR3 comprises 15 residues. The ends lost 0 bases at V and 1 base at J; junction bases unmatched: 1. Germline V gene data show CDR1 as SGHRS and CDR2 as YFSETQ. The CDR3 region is CASSLGQGASYEQYF. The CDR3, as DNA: TGCGCCAGCAGCTTGGGACAGGGGGCTTCCTACGAGCAGTACTTC.

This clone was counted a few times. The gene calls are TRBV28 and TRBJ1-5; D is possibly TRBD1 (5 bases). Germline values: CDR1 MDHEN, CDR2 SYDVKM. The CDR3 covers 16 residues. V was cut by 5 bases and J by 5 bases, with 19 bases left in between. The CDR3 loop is CASSPPQGSADQPQHF. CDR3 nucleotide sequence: TGTGCCAGCAGTCCACCGCAGGGAAGTGCCGATCAGCCCCAGCATTTT.

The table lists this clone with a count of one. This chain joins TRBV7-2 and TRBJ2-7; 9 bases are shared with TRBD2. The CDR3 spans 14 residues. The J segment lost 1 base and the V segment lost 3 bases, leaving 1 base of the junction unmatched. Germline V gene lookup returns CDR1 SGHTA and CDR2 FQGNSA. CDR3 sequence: CASSFLAGSYEQYF. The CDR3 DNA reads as TGTGCCAGCAGCTTTCTAGCGGGGTCCTACGAGCAGTACTTC.

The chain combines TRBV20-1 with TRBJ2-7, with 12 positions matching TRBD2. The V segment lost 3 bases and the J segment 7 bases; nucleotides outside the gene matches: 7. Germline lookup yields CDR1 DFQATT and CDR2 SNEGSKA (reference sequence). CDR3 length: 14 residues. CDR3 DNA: TGCAGTGCTAGTCCCGGACTAGCGGGAAGGGAGCAGTACTTC. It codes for CSASPGLAGREQYF.

The CDR3 loop reads CASSQREAYEQYF. CDR3 coding DNA: TGCGCCAGCAGCCAGCGGGAGGCCTACGAGCAGTACTTC. The V and J genes are TRBV4-1 and TRBJ2-7, with TRBD2 matching over 8 bases. Germline values: CDR1 MGHRA, CDR2 YSYEKL. V was pared by 3 bases and J by 2 bases, with 0 bases of the junction left unmatched. The CDR3 totals 13 residues.

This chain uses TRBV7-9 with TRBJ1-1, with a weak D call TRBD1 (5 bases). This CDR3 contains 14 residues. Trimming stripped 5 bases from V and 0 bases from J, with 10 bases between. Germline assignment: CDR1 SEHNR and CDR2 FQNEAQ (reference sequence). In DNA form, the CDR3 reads TGTGCCAGCAGCCAGACAGAGATGAACACTGAAGCTTTCTTT. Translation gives CASSQTEMNTEAFF. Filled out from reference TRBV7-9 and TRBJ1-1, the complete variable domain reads DTGVSQNPRHKITKRGQNVTFRCDPISEHNRLYWYRQTLGQGPEFLTYFQNEAQLEKSRLLSDRFSAERPKGSFSTLEIQRTEQGDSAMYLCASSQTEMNTEAFFGQGTRLTVV.

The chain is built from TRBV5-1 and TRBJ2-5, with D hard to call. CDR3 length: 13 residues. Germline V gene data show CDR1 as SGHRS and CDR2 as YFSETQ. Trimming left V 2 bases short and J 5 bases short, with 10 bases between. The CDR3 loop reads CASSLARWETQYF. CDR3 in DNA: TGCGCCAGCAGCTTAGCCAGGTGGGAGACCCAGTACTTC.

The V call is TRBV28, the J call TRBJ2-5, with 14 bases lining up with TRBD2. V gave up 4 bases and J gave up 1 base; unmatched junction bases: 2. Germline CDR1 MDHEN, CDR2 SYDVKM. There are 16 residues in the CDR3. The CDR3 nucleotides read TGTGCCAGCAGTTCGGGACTAGCGGGGGTCCAAGAGACCCAGTACTTC. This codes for CASSSGLAGVQETQYF.